This passage covers 13 T cell receptor beta chains from one sample sequenced in a study of T cell responses to AZD1222 COVID-19 vaccine. Measured with immunoSEQ multiplex PCR; TCRdb has only the in-frame clones, and not every one. The top ten hold around 4.7% of the sample, which has roughly 97,000 clones, roughly 93% seen once. The source was peripheral blood, collected on day 0 of AZD1222 vaccination. Receptor source: an adult in good health.

The rearrangement links TRBV5-1 to TRBJ2-1, with TRBD2 identical over 8 bases. CDR1 is SGHRS, CDR2 YFSETQ, per germline. This CDR3 has 14 amino acids. The V and J ends lost 4 bases and 10 bases, in that order; junction bases with no gene match: 10. CDR3 region: CASSRTNLAGEQFF. The CDR3 region has the DNA TGCGCCAGCAGCCGAACCAACTTAGCGGGAGAGCAGTTCTTC.

This chain joins TRBV6-4 and TRBJ2-2; weak D call: TRBD1 (6 bases). Germline-derived CDR1 and CDR2 are MRHNA and SNTAGT. Trimming removed 5 bases at V and 1 base at J, with 8 bases between. The CDR3 consists of 14 residues. For the CDR3, the DNA is TGTGCCAGCAGTAAGACAGGGAACACCGGGGAGCTGTTTTTT. Amino acid sequence: CASSKTGNTGELFF.

This chain connects TRBV11-2 to TRBJ1-2, with 12 bases aligning to TRBD1. Germline trimming cut 1 base from V and 0 bases from J; bases unmatched to any gene: 9. Germline V gene data show CDR1 as SGHAT and CDR2 as FQNNGV. The CDR3 is 19 residues long. The CDR3 loop reads CASSLGRRDRGPPNYGYTF. The CDR3 DNA reads TGTGCCAGCAGCTTAGGGAGGCGGGACAGGGGGCCCCCTAACTATGGCTACACCTTC.

This clone has just one count. This sequence joins TRBV5-1 and TRBJ1-1; tentatively, D is TRBD1 (6 bases). The CDR3 spans 15 residues. Trimming removed 0 bases at V and 1 base at J, with 10 bases between. The germline V gene encodes CDR1 SGHRS and CDR2 YFSETQ. Here the CDR3 reads CASSLAGASNTEAFF. The DNA for the CDR3 is TGCGCCAGCAGCTTGGCGGGGGCGTCGAACACTGAAGCTTTCTTT.

V gene TRBV27 combines with J gene TRBJ2-7; 7 nucleotides match TRBD2. The germline V gene has CDR1 MNHEY and CDR2 SMNVEV (reference sequence). With V trimmed by 2 bases and J by 5 bases, 6 bases remained unmatched. The CDR3 runs to 14 residues. CDR3 protein: CASSLAGEKHEQYF. As DNA, the CDR3 is TGTGCCAGCAGTTTAGCGGGGGAGAAACACGAGCAGTACTTC.

This clone was detected once. V usage is TRBV5-4 and J usage is TRBJ1-6, with a possible D match to TRBD1 (5 bases). Germline CDR1 reads SGHNT; CDR2 reads YYREEE (reference sequence). The germline V and J ends were trimmed by 2 bases and 9 bases, with 18 bases remaining between them. The CDR3 consists of 16 residues. CDR3 residues: CASSLRTKGWGSPLHF. The CDR3 DNA follows: TGTGCCAGCAGCTTACGGACAAAGGGTTGGGGTTCACCCCTCCACTTT.

The rearrangement joins TRBV11-3 to TRBJ1-2; D remains ambiguous. The CDR3 has 10 amino acids. Trimming shortened V by 3 bases and J by 7 bases, and 3 bases separated the two germline ends. Germline V gene lookup returns CDR1 SGHNT and CDR2 YENEEA. The CDR3 DNA sequence: TGTGCCAGCAGCTTCTGTGGCTACACCTTC. Translating it yields CASSFCGYTF. Using reference TRBV11-3 and TRBJ1-2 for the parts outside the CDR3, the full variable domain is EAGVVQSPRYKIIEKKQPVAFWCNPISGHNTLYWYLQNLGQGPELLIRYENEEAVDDSQLPKDRFSAERLKGVDSTLKIQPAELGDSAVYLCASSFCGYTFGSGTRLTVV.

The chain has TRBV7-2 and TRBJ2-3; possibly TRBD2 for D (6 bases). The CDR3 has 15 amino acids. CDR1 is SGHTA and CDR2 is FQGNSA in the germline V gene. The V end lost 0 bases, the J end lost 4 bases, and 11 bases lay between the germline ends. The DNA for the CDR3 is TGTGCCAGCAGCTTAGCCGGCAGGGAGGCAGATACGCAGTATTTT. It yields the protein CASSLAGREADTQYF.

This clone was seen once. The chain employs TRBV4-2 and TRBJ2-7; 11 bases fit TRBD2. Trimming at V came to 2 bases and at J to 1 base, leaving 4 bases not matched to a gene. CDR1 is LGHNA and CDR2 is YNFKEQ in the germline V gene. The CDR3 is 16 residues long. The CDR3 protein is CASSQPRTSGSYEQYF. CDR3 in DNA: TGTGCCAGCAGCCAACCTAGGACTAGCGGGTCCTACGAGCAGTACTTC.

The chain joins TRBV9 to TRBJ1-1; D unclear. Per germline, CDR1 SGDLS and CDR2 YYNGEE. CDR3 length: 14 residues. Trimming removed 4 bases at V and 1 base at J, with 11 bases between. The CDR3 loop is CASSKDGGNTEAFF. The CDR3 DNA follows: TGTGCCAGCAGCAAGGACGGAGGGAACACTGAAGCTTTCTTT.

This chain uses TRBV11-2 with TRBJ2-3; unclear D gene. The germline CDR1 and CDR2 sequences are SGHAT and FQNNGV. Between the trimmed V and J ends, which lost 1 base and 2 bases, there was a span of 10 bases. CDR3 size: 15 residues. The CDR3 reads CASSLGNGHTDTQYF. DNA for the CDR3: TGTGCCAGCAGCTTAGGGAACGGCCACACAGATACGCAGTATTTT.

This chain joins TRBV19 and TRBJ2-1, with 11 bases identical to TRBD2. Trimming removed 5 bases from V and 9 bases from J; junction bases left unmatched: 3. Looked up from germline, CDR1 is LNHDA and CDR2 is SQIVND (reference sequence). This CDR3 region has 13 residues. CDR3 sequence: CASSFLAGGEQFF. The CDR3 bases are TGTGCCAGTAGTTTTCTAGCGGGAGGTGAGCAGTTCTTC.

This clone has only one observation. The chain uses TRBV2 and TRBJ2-7; tentatively, D is TRBD1 or TRBD2 (6 bases each). The CDR3 runs 15 residues. CDR1 and CDR2 from the germline V gene are SNHLY and FYNNEI. The ends were cut back, 3 bases at V and 0 bases at J, with 12 bases in the middle. For the CDR3, the DNA is TGTGCCAGCAGTGATCGGGGGCAAAGCTCCTACGAGCAGTACTTC. It encodes CASSDRGQSSYEQYF.